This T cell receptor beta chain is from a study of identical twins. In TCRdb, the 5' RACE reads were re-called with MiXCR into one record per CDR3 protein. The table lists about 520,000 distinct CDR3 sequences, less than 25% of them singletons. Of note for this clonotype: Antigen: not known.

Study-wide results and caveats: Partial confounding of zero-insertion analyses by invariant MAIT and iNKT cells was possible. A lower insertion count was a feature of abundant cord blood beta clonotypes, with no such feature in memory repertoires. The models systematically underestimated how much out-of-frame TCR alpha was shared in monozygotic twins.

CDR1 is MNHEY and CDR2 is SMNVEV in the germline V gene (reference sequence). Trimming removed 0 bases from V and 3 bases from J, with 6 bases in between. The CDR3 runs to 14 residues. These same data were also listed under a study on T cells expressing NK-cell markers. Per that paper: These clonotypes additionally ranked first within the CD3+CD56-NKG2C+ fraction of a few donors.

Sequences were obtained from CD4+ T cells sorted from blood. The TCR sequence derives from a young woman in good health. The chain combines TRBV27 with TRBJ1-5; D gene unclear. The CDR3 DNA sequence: TGTGCCAGCAGTTTATCGTGGAACAATCAGCCCCAGCATTTT. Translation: CASSLSWNNQPQHF.